The present T cell receptor (beta chain) was sequenced within a study of blood T cell repertoires in COVID-19. Study-level background: Material from acute and convalescent COVID-19 was sourced from the United States, Italy and Spain. T cells, B-cell-depleted T cells, or PBMCs provided the cDNA or gDNA that served as material.

Germline loops: CDR1 MGHRA, CDR2 YSYEKL. V was clipped by 3 bases and J by 2 bases; unmatched bases: 3. The CDR3 spans 16 residues. Original processing methods: Amplifying reference gene primers gave estimates of nucleated cell counts. TCRdb's table, derived via immunoSEQ multiplex PCR, lists solely in-frame clones and lacks some. Clone size and V and J calls were adopted from that table, with D and trimming inferred from the DNA. This table holds under 75,000 clones, over 70% found once. The sequenced sample consisted of peripheral blood. The source is a man between 60 and 75 years old with acute or convalescent COVID-19. This chain connects TRBV4-1 to TRBJ1-4; 10 nucleotides align to TRBD1. The CDR3 region has the DNA TGCGCCAGCAGCCACGGACAGGGGGTCACTAATGAAAAACTGTTTTTT. This codes for CASSHGQGVTNEKLFF.